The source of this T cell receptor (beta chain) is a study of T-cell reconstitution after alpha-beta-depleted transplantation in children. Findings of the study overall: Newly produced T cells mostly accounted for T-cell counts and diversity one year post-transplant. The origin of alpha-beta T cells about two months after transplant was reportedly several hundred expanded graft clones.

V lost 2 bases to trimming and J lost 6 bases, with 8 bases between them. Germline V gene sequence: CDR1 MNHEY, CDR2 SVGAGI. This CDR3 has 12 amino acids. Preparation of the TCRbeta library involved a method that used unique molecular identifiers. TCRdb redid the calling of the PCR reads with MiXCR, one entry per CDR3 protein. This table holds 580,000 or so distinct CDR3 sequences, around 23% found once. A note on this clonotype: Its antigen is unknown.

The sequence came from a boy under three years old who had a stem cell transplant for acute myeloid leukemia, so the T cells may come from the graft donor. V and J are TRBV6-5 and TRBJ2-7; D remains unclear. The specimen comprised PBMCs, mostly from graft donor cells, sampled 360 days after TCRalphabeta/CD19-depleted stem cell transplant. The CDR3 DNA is TGTGCCAGCAGTTACATGAGTGGCGAGCAGTACTTC. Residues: CASSYMSGEQYF.